The source of this TCR beta chain is a study of T cell repertoires in cytomegalovirus infection. General study results and limits: The response measured ex vivo was dominated by TCR beta clonotypes (HLA-C-restricted and CMV-specific).

The table lists this clonotype with many counts. Its matching antigen is unknown. TCRdb reprocessed the reads via MiXCR and lists one record per CDR3 protein. This sample has under 200,000 distinct CDR3 sequences, with 7.5% to 10% found just once. V dropped 0 bases and J dropped 2; count of bases not matched to a gene: 4. In germline, CDR1 is SGHVS, CDR2 FQNEAQ. The length of the CDR3 is 16 residues. What was sequenced was PBMCs. The genes are TRBV7-8 and TRBJ2-1, with 7 bases lining up with TRBD2. The TCR sequence derives from a human donor in good health (CMV status not recorded). Some clones in this sample may be carry-over from other donors' samples. CDR3 DNA sequence: TGTGCCAGCAGCTTAGCGCAGAGCGGGGCCTACAATGAGCAGTTCTTC. Translation gives CASSLAQSGAYNEQFF.